Listed here are 8 T cell receptor beta chains from one sample, sequenced in a study of T cells in Graves' hyperthyroidism and ophthalmopathy. Amplified TCR beta CDR3 regions derived from RNA transcripts. A first-round RT-PCR of the TCR CDR3 used the HTBI primer set. MiXCR, applied by TCRdb to the multiplex PCR reads, yields one record per CDR3 protein. There are 500,000 to 650,000 distinct CDR3 sequences in the sample; 15% to 20% occur only once, and roughly 50% lies in the top ten. The sample comprised blood. The receptors derive from a man aged 35-49 years with Graves' ophthalmopathy.

V and J are TRBV5-1 and TRBJ2-1; 8 positions agree with TRBD1. This CDR3 is built from 15 residues. Per the germline V gene, CDR1 is SGHRS and CDR2 is YFSETQ. The junction had 10 bases not matched to a gene; V was cut back by 5 bases and J by 6 bases. CDR3 in amino acids: CASRYQTGAGNEQFF. CDR3 nucleotide sequence: TGCGCCAGCAGATATCAGACAGGGGCAGGCAATGAGCAGTTCTTC. The variable domain in full, with the rest retrieved from reference TRBV5-1 and TRBJ2-1, is KAGVTQTPRYLIKTRGQQVTLSCSPISGHRSVSWYQQTPGQGLQFLFEYFSETQRNKGNFPGRFSGRQFSNSRSEMNVSTLELGDSALYLCASRYQTGAGNEQFFGPGTRLTVL.

V is TRBV11-3 and J is TRBJ1-5; 10 bases fit TRBD1. With 5 bases clipped from V and 2 bases from J, the junction kept 9 bases outside the gene matches. The length of the CDR3 is 17 residues. From germline, CDR1 is SGHNT and CDR2 YENEEA. The CDR3 here is CASSPNGGTGGNQPQHF. CDR3 in DNA: TGTGCCAGCAGCCCAAATGGCGGGACAGGGGGCAATCAGCCCCAGCATTTT.

The chain uses TRBV30 and TRBJ1-2; D unresolved. Per germline, CDR1 GTSNPN and CDR2 SVGIG (reference sequence). This CDR3 has 12 residues. V dropped 2 bases and J dropped 2 bases, with 6 bases sitting between them. The CDR3: CAWSRGNYGYTF. CDR3 DNA sequence: TGTGCCTGGAGTCGAGGAAACTATGGCTACACCTTC.

This clonotype was counted only a few times. This chain connects TRBV5-1 to TRBJ2-7; 9 bases fit TRBD1. Germline CDR1 and CDR2: SGHRS and YFSETQ. The CDR3 sequence is 13 residues long. J gave up 5 bases and V 4 bases, and 4 bases lay outside the gene matches. The CDR3 loop is CASSRDRAHEQYF. The CDR3 nucleotides read TGCGCCAGCAGCAGGGACAGGGCCCACGAGCAGTACTTC.

This clonotype was counted many times. The chain has TRBV30 and TRBJ1-3; no reliable D call. Germline CDR1 reads GTSNPN; CDR2 reads SVGIG (reference sequence). Trimming stripped 3 bases from V and 2 bases from J, with 8 bases between. CDR3 length: 13 residues. As DNA, the CDR3 is TGTGCCTGGAGCATCCAGACTGGAAACACCATATATTTT. It encodes CAWSIQTGNTIYF.

This clonotype was seen more than once but under ten times. A single base separates this from a much larger clone, so it may be a read error. This chain joins TRBV12-3 or TRBV12-4 and TRBJ1-1, with a tentative D call TRBD1 (5 bases). V was cut by 11 bases and J by 1 base, with 29 bases left in between. This CDR3 is 18 amino acids long. CDR3 sequence (DNA): TGTGCCGGCACCCTAAACCCTTTATTTAGGGGCCCGAACACTGAAGCTTTCTTT. Protein product: CAGTLNPLFRGPNTEAFF.

This clonotype showed up many times. The V call is TRBV28, the J call TRBJ2-3; D remains unclear. This CDR3 is built from 15 residues. Trimming took 6 bases from V and 2 from J, leaving 15 bases between them. CDR1 is MDHEN and CDR2 is SYDVKM in the germline V gene. DNA of the CDR3: TGTGCCAGCAGAGAAAGCGCACGGTTCACAGATACGCAGTATTTT. Its protein product is CASRESARFTDTQYF.

This clonotype was detected a few times. The J gene is TRBJ2-1, the V gene TRBV7-3; the D gene is possibly TRBD2 (6 bases). The ends were cut back, 5 bases at V and 10 bases at J, with 15 bases in the middle. Germline V gene lookup returns CDR1 SGHTA and CDR2 FQGTGA. The CDR3 spans 13 residues. CDR3 amino acids: CASSARLEGEQFF. The CDR3 DNA reads TGTGCCAGCAGCGCCCGACTAGAGGGCGAGCAGTTCTTC.